The rows below give T cell receptor beta chains drawn from one sample of a study of T cells after posttransplantation cyclophosphamide. Generated by immunoSEQ multiplex PCR, the TCRdb table keeps only in-frame clones and is missing some. The data show 9,500 to 12,000 clones, none appearing only once, with around 24% held by the ten largest. The sequencing used PBMCs, collected after allogeneic stem cell transplant with posttransplant cyclophosphamide. These receptors originate from a female patient aged 35-55 years who received an allogeneic stem cell transplant from a related donor, was CMV-positive, and had no GVHD. Some T cells may have originated in the graft donor. Each CDR3 is given with its conserved first and last residue. D genes are given only for firm matches. Expanded clones are given a class, and other clones once, few, many or no size at all.

v_call	clone_size	d_call	j_call	cdr3_aa	cdr3_nt
TRBV19	many	TRBD1	TRBJ2-7	CASGTGGGYEQYF	TGTGCCAGCGGGACAGGGGGCGGTTACGAGCAGTACTTC
TRBV10-2	medium-sized	.	TRBJ2-1	CASNQGNEQFF	TGCGCCAGCAATCAGGGGAATGAGCAGTTCTTC
TRBV6-2/TRBV6-3	many	.	TRBJ1-2	CASSLGDKLLNYGYTF	TGTGCCAGCAGTTTAGGAGACAAACTTCTTAACTATGGCTACACCTTC
TRBV27	many	.	TRBJ1-1	CASGRRAEAFF	TGTGCCAGCGGAAGGAGGGCTGAAGCTTTCTTT
TRBV11-2	many	.	TRBJ1-2	CASSSIGGAYGYTF	TGTGCCAGCAGCTCGATTGGGGGGGCCTATGGCTACACCTTC
TRBV9	many	.	TRBJ2-7	CASSVGETAYEQYF	TGTGCCAGCAGCGTAGGGGAGACAGCCTACGAGCAGTACTTC
TRBV11-2	many	TRBD1	TRBJ2-7	CASSLTGTAPYEQYF	TGTGCCAGCAGCTTGACCGGGACAGCCCCCTACGAGCAGTACTTC
TRBV27	many	TRBD1	TRBJ2-7	CASSTIRDRGHEQYF	TGTGCCAGCAGTACCATCCGGGACAGGGGCCACGAGCAGTACTTC
TRBV10-3	many	.	TRBJ2-6	CAIEGKEQDQGSGANVLTF	TGTGCCATCGAGGGAAAAGAACAGGACCAGGGCTCTGGGGCCAACGTCCTGACTTTC
TRBV18	many	TRBD1	TRBJ2-7	CASSAGTGGYEQYF	TGTGCCAGCTCCGCCGGGACAGGGGGCTACGAGCAGTACTTC
TRBV7-2	many	TRBD1	TRBJ2-2	CASSRTSGQGSVGELFF	TGTGCCAGCAGCCGGACGTCGGGACAGGGGTCTGTAGGGGAGCTGTTTTTT
TRBV12-3/TRBV12-4	many	TRBD1	TRBJ1-5	CASSLTGGQPQHF	TGTGCCAGCAGTTTAACAGGGGGGCAGCCCCAGCATTTT
TRBV7-2	many	TRBD1	TRBJ1-1	CASSLARGTGKTEAFF	TGTGCCAGCAGCTTAGCGCGTGGGACAGGGAAGACTGAAGCTTTCTTT
TRBV9	.	.	TRBJ1-4	CASSVAEGIWEKLFF	TGTGCCAGCAGCGTAGCTGAAGGCATTTGGGAAAAACTGTTTTTT
TRBV9	medium-sized	TRBD1	TRBJ2-2	CASSGRGTTTGELFF	TGTGCCAGCAGCGGCAGGGGGACAACCACCGGGGAGCTGTTTTTT
TRBV29-1	many	.	TRBJ2-7	CSVLGGGTVSTYEQYF	TGCAGCGTCCTCGGGGGAGGAACAGTATCCACTTACGAGCAGTACTTC
TRBV6-2/TRBV6-3	many	.	TRBJ2-2	CASSNRDTGELFF	TGTGCCAGCAGCAACCGGGACACCGGGGAGCTGTTTTTT
TRBV6-1	many	TRBD1	TRBJ1-2	CASSQGNGYTF	TGTGCCAGCTCACAGGGGAATGGCTACACCTTC
TRBV5-6	.	.	TRBJ2-5	CASSLGSSQVGTQYF	TGTGCCAGCAGCTTGGGTTCTAGCCAGGTCGGGACCCAGTACTTC
TRBV5-1	many	.	TRBJ1-5	CASSLEGLYNQPQHF	TGCGCCAGCAGCTTGGAAGGACTTTACAATCAGCCCCAGCATTTT
TRBV27	many	TRBD1	TRBJ2-7	CASSPSGQGIYEQYF	TGTGCCAGCAGTCCCTCGGGACAGGGTATCTACGAGCAGTACTTC
TRBV7-2	many	.	TRBJ2-3	CASSSPDYPFSTDTQYF	TGTGCCAGCAGCTCCCCTGACTATCCCTTTAGCACAGATACGCAGTATTTT
TRBV6-2/TRBV6-3	few	TRBD1	TRBJ2-5	CASSIGQGGYQETQYF	TGTGCCAGCAGTATTGGACAGGGGGGCTACCAAGAGACCCAGTACTTC
TRBV9	many	.	TRBJ2-7	CASSEGVRGVYEQYF	TGTGCCAGCAGCGAGGGGGTAAGGGGAGTCTACGAGCAGTACTTC
TRBV12-3/TRBV12-4	many	TRBD1	TRBJ2-7	CASSLGTGVYEQYF	TGTGCCAGCAGTTTAGGGACAGGAGTCTACGAGCAGTACTTC
TRBV5-4	many	TRBD2	TRBJ2-3	CASSPGLVGRLDTQYF	TGTGCCAGCAGCCCAGGACTAGTGGGGCGTCTAGATACGCAGTATTTT
TRBV11-2	many	.	TRBJ2-1	CASNWDLIANSYNEQFF	TGTGCCAGCAACTGGGACTTGATCGCTAACTCCTACAATGAGCAGTTCTTC
TRBV27	medium-sized	TRBD2	TRBJ2-7	CASSLRGGGGASYEQYF	TGTGCCAGCAGTTTAAGGGGCGGGGGAGGGGCGTCCTACGAGCAGTACTTC
TRBV19	many	.	TRBJ2-1	CASSLEGRYNEQFF	TGTGCCAGTAGTTTGGAGGGGCGTTACAATGAGCAGTTCTTC
TRBV11-2	many	TRBD1	TRBJ2-7	CASSLEPQGSYEQYF	TGTGCCAGCAGCTTAGAACCACAGGGGTCCTACGAGCAGTACTTC
TRBV7-3	many	TRBD2	TRBJ2-2	CASSPNLAGGLGGELFF	TGTGCCAGCAGCCCAAACCTAGCGGGGGGGCTAGGCGGGGAGCTGTTTTTT
TRBV27	.	.	TRBJ2-2	CASSLFPGPNTGELFF	TGTGCCAGCAGTTTATTTCCAGGGCCGAACACCGGGGAGCTGTTTTTT
TRBV6-1	many	TRBD1	TRBJ2-7	CASSVGQGSYEQYF	TGTGCCAGCAGTGTGGGACAGGGCTCCTACGAGCAGTACTTC
TRBV2	few	.	TRBJ1-2	CASRQADYRYTF	TGTGCCAGCAGACAGGCGGACTATCGCTACACCTTC
TRBV5-4	.	.	TRBJ2-5	CASSFRGGQETQYF	TGTGCCAGCAGCTTTAGGGGGGGCCAAGAGACCCAGTACTTC
TRBV6-2/TRBV6-3	few	.	TRBJ2-3	CASSYRRGPLTDTQYF	TGTGCCAGCAGTTACCGGCGGGGGCCCCTCACAGATACGCAGTATTTT
TRBV6-6	many	.	TRBJ2-2	CASLVSSTGELFF	TGTGCCAGCCTAGTTAGTAGCACCGGGGAGCTGTTTTTT
TRBV7-6	.	TRBD2	TRBJ2-2	CASSLLADTGELFF	TGTGCCAGCAGCTTGCTAGCGGACACCGGGGAGCTGTTTTTT
TRBV2	many	.	TRBJ1-5	CASSEEGESYSNQPQHF	TGTGCCAGCAGTGAAGAAGGGGAGTCTTATAGCAATCAGCCCCAGCATTTT
TRBV19	many	.	TRBJ1-4	CASRGTAATNEKLFF	TGTGCCAGTCGGGGAACAGCTGCAACTAATGAAAAACTGTTTTTT